This T cell receptor (beta chain) derives from a study of cytomegalovirus exposure and HLA in healthy donors. General study results and limits: Available immune exposure information was restricted to CMV serostatus only. The likely explanation for a cluster of highly shared sequence variants was sequencing artifact. Cytomegalovirus association was assigned to over 150 TCR beta chains. Later work associated around 18,000 TCR beta sequences with HLA alleles at 0.05 false discovery rate.

PCR amplification relied on 60 Vbeta primers (plus 13 Jbeta primers). Profiled with immunoSEQ multiplex PCR; TCRdb holds only in-frame clones, not every one. Reported are approximately 150,000 clones; the ten largest clones contain under 2.5%. As regards this clone: The antigen remains unidentified.

The source of this sequence is a young woman in good health and CMV-seronegative. Sequencing was done on a sample of PBMCs.

CDR3 region: CASSHLLAGDYNEQFF. The CDR3 DNA is TGTGCCAGCAGCCACCTACTAGCGGGAGACTACAATGAGCAGTTCTTC. The chain links TRBV6-6 to TRBJ2-1, with TRBD2 identical over 11 bases. The length of the CDR3 is 16 residues. The ends lost 6 bases at V and 3 bases at J; junction bases unmatched: 7. Germline-derived CDR1 and CDR2 are MNHNY and SVGAGI (reference sequence).